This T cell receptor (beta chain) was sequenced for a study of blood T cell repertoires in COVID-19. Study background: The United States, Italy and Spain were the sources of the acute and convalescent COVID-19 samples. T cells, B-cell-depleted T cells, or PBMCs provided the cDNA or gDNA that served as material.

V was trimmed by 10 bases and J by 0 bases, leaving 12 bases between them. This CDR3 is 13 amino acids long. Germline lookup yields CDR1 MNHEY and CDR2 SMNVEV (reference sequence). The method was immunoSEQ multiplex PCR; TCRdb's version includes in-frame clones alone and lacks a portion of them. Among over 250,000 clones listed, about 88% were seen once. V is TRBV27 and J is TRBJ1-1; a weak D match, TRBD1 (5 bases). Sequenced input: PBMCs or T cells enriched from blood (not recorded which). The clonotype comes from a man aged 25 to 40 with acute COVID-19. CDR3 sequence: CATQTDMNTEAFF. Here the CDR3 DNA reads TGTGCCACACAGACAGACATGAACACTGAAGCTTTCTTT.